One sample yielded the 31 T cell receptor beta chains listed below, sequenced in a study of cytomegalovirus exposure and HLA in healthy donors. The primer mix had 60 Vbeta and 13 Jbeta primers. Sequencing used immunoSEQ multiplex PCR; TCRdb keeps in-frame clones, though not all of them. The sample records over 45,000 clones, around three quarters being singletons. The sample consisted of PBMCs. Source of these receptors: a female donor in good health and CMV-seronegative.

The chain has TRBV7-6 and TRBJ2-5; 8 bases are shared with TRBD1. The end of the DNA aligns better with TRBJ2-7, so the J call may be wrong. Germline loops: CDR1 SGHVS, CDR2 FNYEAQ. The CDR3 runs to 14 residues. This CDR3 is CASSPTGVTYEQYF. The CDR3 bases are TGTGCCAGCAGCCCGACAGGGGTAACCTACGAGCAGTACTTC.

The rearrangement uses TRBV9 and TRBJ2-7; D call uncertain. Deletions cut 0 bases from V and 3 bases from J, with 13 bases between. From germline, CDR1 is SGDLS and CDR2 YYNGEE. The CDR3 totals 15 residues. In nucleotides, the CDR3 is TGTGCCAGCAGCGTAGACGAAACTGAGCTCTACGAGCAGTACTTC. Residues: CASSVDETELYEQYF.

This sequence joins TRBV7-9 and TRBJ1-3; TRBD1 is a possible D gene (6 bases). Germline CDR1 reads SEHNR; CDR2 reads FQNEAQ (reference sequence). CDR3 size: 15 residues. Trimming cost V 6 bases and J 2 bases, with 14 bases left between them. The CDR3, as DNA: TGTGCCAGCAGTACCGGCGAGGGGGCTGGAAACACCATATATTTT. This codes for CASSTGEGAGNTIYF.

V usage is TRBV19 and J usage is TRBJ2-5; tentative D call: TRBD1 (6 bases). Germline CDR1 and CDR2: LNHDA and SQIVND (reference sequence). The ends were cut back, 5 bases at V and 3 bases at J, with 10 bases in the middle. The CDR3 runs 13 residues. The CDR3 sequence is CASSYRVEETQYF. The CDR3 DNA follows: TGTGCCAGTAGTTACAGGGTTGAAGAGACCCAGTACTTC.

This clone was observed a single time. CDR3 in DNA: TGCAGCGTTGAAAACAGCAACTATGGCTACACCTTC. Protein: CSVENSNYGYTF. The chain links TRBV29-1 to TRBJ1-2; D uncertain. The CDR3 has 12 amino acids. Trimming took off 2 bases at V and 2 bases at J, with 6 bases between the two ends. Germline lookup yields CDR1 SQVTM and CDR2 ANQGSEA.

This clone was counted a few times. The chain links TRBV27 to TRBJ1-4; 10 bases fit TRBD1. V was clipped by 5 bases and J by 7 bases; unmatched bases: 10. The CDR3 has 16 amino acids. CDR1 is MNHEY and CDR2 is SMNVEV in the germline V gene (reference sequence). DNA for the CDR3: TGTGCCAGCAGTGCCCGCCTGACAGGGGGCCTTGAAAAACTGTTTTTT. Translation gives CASSARLTGGLEKLFF.

J is TRBJ2-6 and V is TRBV9; 7 bases map to TRBD2. The CDR3 has 17 amino acids. The V gene's germline CDR1 is SGDLS and CDR2 YYNGEE. V shed 4 bases and J 4 bases; nucleotides not matched to a gene: 11. CDR3 DNA: TGTGCCAGCAGCCCAACAATGGGGGGGACCGGGGCCAACGTCCTGACTTTC. Protein product: CASSPTMGGTGANVLTF.

The chain couples TRBV2 to TRBJ2-5, with 9 nucleotides matching TRBD2. This CDR3 is 16 amino acids long. V gave up 8 bases and J gave up 2 bases; unmatched junction bases: 12. Per the germline V gene, CDR1 is SNHLY and CDR2 is FYNNEI. The CDR3 DNA reads TGTGCCAGCCTGCCCAGACTAGCGGAGATACAAGAGACCCAGTACTTC. This translates into CASLPRLAEIQETQYF.

This clone was observed a handful of times. V and J are TRBV5-1 and TRBJ1-1; D is perhaps TRBD1 (6 bases). Trimming cost V 4 bases and J 7 bases, with 17 bases left between them. Germline assignment: CDR1 SGHRS and CDR2 YFSETQ. This CDR3 has 14 amino acids. As DNA, the CDR3 is TGCGCCAGCAGCCCCGGACAGCCTGTTGGTGAAGCTTTCTTT. Amino acid sequence: CASSPGQPVGEAFF. The complete variable domain, with remaining parts taken from reference TRBV5-1 and TRBJ1-1, reads KAGVTQTPRYLIKTRGQQVTLSCSPISGHRSVSWYQQTPGQGLQFLFEYFSETQRNKGNFPGRFSGRQFSNSRSEMNVSTLELGDSALYLCASSPGQPVGEAFFGQGTRLTVV.

This chain connects TRBV7-9 to TRBJ1-1; possible D gene TRBD1, 5 bases. The germline V gene encodes CDR1 SEHNR and CDR2 FQNEAQ (reference sequence). The ends were cut back, 2 bases at V and 1 base at J, with 11 bases in the middle. The CDR3 contains 15 residues. CDR3 residues: CASSLILQENTEAFF. The DNA for the CDR3 is TGTGCCAGCAGCTTAATCCTACAGGAGAACACTGAAGCTTTCTTT.

The chain recombines TRBV5-1 with TRBJ2-2, with D hard to call. V was clipped by 0 bases and J by 5 bases, with 11 bases between them. From germline, CDR1 is SGHRS and CDR2 YFSETQ. The CDR3 has 15 residues. The CDR3 nucleotides are TGCGCCAGCAGCTTGGAATCAGGTGGGACCGGGGAGCTGTTTTTT. Protein product: CASSLESGGTGELFF.

The rearrangement uses TRBV6-5 and TRBJ2-5; 13 bases are a match to TRBD2. The J call may be in error: the DNA end matches TRBJ2-7 better. The CDR3 spans 15 residues. Germline V CDR1 and CDR2: MNHEY, SVGAGI. The CDR3 spells CASRGTSGDSYEQYF. CDR3 in DNA: TGTGCCAGCAGGGGGACTAGCGGGGACTCCTACGAGCAGTACTTC.

The chain uses TRBV5-1 and TRBJ2-5, with 7 bases aligning to TRBD2. Per the germline V gene, CDR1 is SGHRS and CDR2 is YFSETQ. The CDR3 has 14 residues. V shed 4 bases, J shed 1 base, and the junction held 4 bases outside the gene matches. DNA for the CDR3: TGCGCCAGCAGCGGGGCTAGCGGCCAAGAGACCCAGTACTTC. Translation gives CASSGASGQETQYF. The whole variable domain, remainder taken from reference TRBV5-1 and TRBJ2-5, is KAGVTQTPRYLIKTRGQQVTLSCSPISGHRSVSWYQQTPGQGLQFLFEYFSETQRNKGNFPGRFSGRQFSNSRSEMNVSTLELGDSALYLCASSGASGQETQYFGPGTRLLVL.

The J gene is TRBJ2-1, the V gene TRBV6-5, with 9 bases identical to TRBD1. The CDR3 covers 13 residues. With V trimmed by 6 bases and J by 9 bases, 6 bases remained unmatched. The germline V gene has CDR1 MNHEY and CDR2 SVGAGI. This CDR3 is CASSGQGKIEQFF. The CDR3 DNA sequence: TGTGCCAGCAGCGGACAGGGGAAAATTGAGCAGTTCTTC.

The rearrangement joins TRBV5-4 to TRBJ1-4; TRBD1 is a possible D gene (5 bases). V was pared by 0 bases and J by 2 bases, with 8 bases between. Per the germline V gene, CDR1 is SGHNT and CDR2 is YYREEE (reference sequence). CDR3 length equals 15 residues. The CDR3 loop is CASSLGAGTNEKLFF. CDR3 coding DNA: TGTGCCAGCAGCTTGGGGGCAGGGACTAATGAAAAACTGTTTTTT.

J is TRBJ1-3 and V is TRBV11-2; TRBD1 aligns across 7 bases. Germline loops: CDR1 SGHAT, CDR2 FQNNGV. The CDR3 consists of 16 residues. The J segment lost 0 bases and the V segment lost 2 bases, leaving 4 bases of the junction unmatched. In nucleotides, the CDR3 is TGTGCCAGCAGCTTAATCGGACAGGCCTCTGGAAACACCATATATTTT. Translation: CASSLIGQASGNTIYF.

The rearrangement joins TRBV7-9 to TRBJ1-3; TRBD1 aligns across 9 bases. V was clipped by 4 bases and J by 1 base; unmatched bases: 8. The CDR3 length is 17 residues. Germline lookup yields CDR1 SEHNR and CDR2 FQNEAQ (reference sequence). Here the CDR3 DNA reads TGTGCCAGCAGCTCTAACCGGGACAGGGCTTCTGGAAACACCATATATTTT. Translating gives CASSSNRDRASGNTIYF.

This clone occurred once. V and J are TRBV7-8 and TRBJ1-2; D is unclear. Trimming cost V 5 bases and J 2 bases, with 12 bases left between them. This CDR3 is built from 14 residues. The germline CDR1 and CDR2 sequences are SGHVS and FQNEAQ. Here the CDR3 DNA reads TGTGCCAGCAGCCCCACAGCGGGGAACTATGGCTACACCTTC. Amino acids: CASSPTAGNYGYTF.

The gene calls are TRBV19 and TRBJ1-5; tentative D call: TRBD1 (6 bases). The CDR3 extends over 17 amino acids. Germline V gene lookup returns CDR1 LNHDA and CDR2 SQIVND (reference sequence). V was shortened by 4 bases and J by 0 bases, with 16 bases between the two germline ends. The CDR3 loop reads CASSTRDKIFSNQPQHF. As DNA, the CDR3 is TGTGCCAGTAGTACCCGGGACAAAATATTTAGCAATCAGCCCCAGCATTTT.

The rearrangement uses TRBV30 and TRBJ1-2; TRBD1 might be the D (5 bases). V was shortened by 4 bases and J by 2 bases, with 14 bases between the two germline ends. CDR1 is GTSNPN, CDR2 SVGIG, per germline (reference sequence). CDR3 length: 14 residues. CDR3 region: CAWKTGRGNYGYTF. The CDR3 DNA sequence: TGTGCCTGGAAAACTGGGCGGGGCAACTATGGCTACACCTTC.

The chain has TRBV5-6 and TRBJ2-7, with D maybe TRBD2 (7 bases). Germline CDR1 is SGHDT and CDR2 is YYEEEE. The CDR3 is 15 amino acids. Trimming pared 3 bases from V and 3 bases from J, leaving 16 bases between. The DNA for the CDR3 is TGTGCCAGCAGCTCGCTGGACGGGGGGCTCTACGAGCAGTACTTC. This sequence encodes CASSSLDGGLYEQYF.

The chain recombines TRBV5-6 with TRBJ2-3; TRBD2 is a possible D gene (6 bases). The CDR3 loop spans 18 amino acids. Trimming left V 2 bases short and J 0 bases short, with 19 bases between. Germline V gives CDR1 SGHDT, CDR2 YYEEEE. CDR3 DNA sequence: TGTGCCAGCAGCTTATTCTCGGCGGGGACTTATAGCACAGATACGCAGTATTTT. Protein: CASSLFSAGTYSTDTQYF.

The J gene is TRBJ2-6, the V gene TRBV4-2; TRBD2 matches 9 bases. The length of the CDR3 is 18 residues. The V and J ends lost 1 base and 2 bases, in that order; junction bases with no gene match: 6. Germline V gene lookup returns CDR1 LGHNA and CDR2 YNFKEQ. CDR3 region: CASSQVSSGAPGANVLTF. CDR3 in DNA: TGTGCCAGCAGCCAAGTTTCTAGCGGGGCTCCTGGGGCCAACGTCCTGACTTTC.

In this sample, this clone turned up once. V usage is TRBV10-3 and J usage is TRBJ2-3, with a tentative D call TRBD1 (6 bases). This CDR3 contains 15 residues. Germline V gene data show CDR1 as ENHRY and CDR2 as SYGVKD. V was shortened by 0 bases and J by 0 bases, with 7 bases between the two germline ends. Here the CDR3 reads CAISESGASTDTQYF. The CDR3 DNA is TGTGCCATCAGTGAGTCGGGGGCTAGCACAGATACGCAGTATTTT.

The chain carries TRBV27 and TRBJ1-5; perhaps TRBD1 as D (5 bases). V shed 5 bases and J shed 1 base, with 9 bases lying between them. The CDR3 is made up of 14 amino acids. Looked up from germline, CDR1 is MNHEY and CDR2 is SMNVEV (reference sequence). The CDR3 DNA reads as TGTGCCAGCAGTCCAGGGTGGAGCAATCAGCCCCAGCATTTT. It is translated as CASSPGWSNQPQHF.

The chain links TRBV2 to TRBJ1-1; possible D gene TRBD1, 5 bases. Trimming took off 6 bases at V and 11 bases at J, with 16 bases between the two ends. The CDR3 has 12 residues. CDR1 and CDR2 (germline): SNHLY, FYNNEI. DNA of the CDR3: TGTGCCAGCAGCCGCGATACAGGAGTGGCTTTCTTT. Amino acids: CASSRDTGVAFF.

V is TRBV9 and J is TRBJ2-6; D not certain. The germline V gene encodes CDR1 SGDLS and CDR2 YYNGEE. The CDR3 spans 15 residues. V shed 2 bases and J shed 0 bases, with 6 bases lying between them. CDR3 loop: CASSVVFSGANVLTF. Written as DNA, the CDR3 is TGTGCCAGCAGCGTCGTCTTCTCTGGGGCCAACGTCCTGACTTTC.

The chain uses TRBV5-1 and TRBJ1-5; TRBD1 might be the D (6 bases). Germline V gene data show CDR1 as SGHRS and CDR2 as YFSETQ. Trimming stripped 2 bases from V and 3 bases from J, with 15 bases between. The CDR3 extends over 16 amino acids. The CDR3 DNA reads TGCGCCAGCAGCTTAACCGCAGGGGCGGACAATCAGCCCCAGCATTTT. Translation gives CASSLTAGADNQPQHF.

CDR3 sequence reads: CASSQRSGDEQYF. The CDR3 nucleotides are TGCGCCAGCAGCCAACGCTCGGGGGACGAGCAGTACTTC. The rearrangement uses TRBV4-1 and TRBJ2-7; TRBD2 might be the D (6 bases). V lost 2 bases, J lost 5 bases, and 10 bases lay in between. This CDR3 is 13 amino acids long. Per the germline V gene, CDR1 is MGHRA and CDR2 is YSYEKL.

The genes are TRBV2 and TRBJ1-2; tentative D call: TRBD1 (5 bases). This CDR3 has 15 residues. Germline loops: CDR1 SNHLY, CDR2 FYNNEI. V lost 5 bases and J lost 2, with 15 bases in between. DNA for the CDR3: TGTGCCAGCAGTTTCGCAGGGCCTCCGAACTATGGCTACACCTTC. Its translation: CASSFAGPPNYGYTF.

The chain has TRBV5-1 and TRBJ1-4; the match to TRBD1 covers 8 bases. Germline values: CDR1 SGHRS, CDR2 YFSETQ. The V and J ends lost 2 bases and 5 bases, in that order; junction bases with no gene match: 5. The CDR3 has 15 amino acids. CDR3 sequence (DNA): TGCGCCAGCAGCTTATTTTCAGGGGGCAATGAAAAACTGTTTTTT. Translated, it gives CASSLFSGGNEKLFF.